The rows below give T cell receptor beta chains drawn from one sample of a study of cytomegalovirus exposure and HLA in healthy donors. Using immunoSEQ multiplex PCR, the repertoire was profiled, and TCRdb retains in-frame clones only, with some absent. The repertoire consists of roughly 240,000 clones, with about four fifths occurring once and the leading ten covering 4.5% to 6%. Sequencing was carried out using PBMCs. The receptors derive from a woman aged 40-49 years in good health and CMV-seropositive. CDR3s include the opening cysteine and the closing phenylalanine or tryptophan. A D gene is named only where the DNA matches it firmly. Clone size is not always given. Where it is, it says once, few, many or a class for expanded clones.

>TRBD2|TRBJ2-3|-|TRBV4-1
TGCGCCAGCAGCCATTTAGGGTCCAGCGGGGGGGTATATACGCAGTATTTT
CASSHLGSSGGVYTQYF
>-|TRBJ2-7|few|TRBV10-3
TGTGCCATCAGTGAGTCGGGACCGACAGGCGAGCAGTACTTC
CAISESGPTGEQYF
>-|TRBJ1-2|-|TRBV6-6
TGTGCCAGCAGATCCGGTGGAGGAGACTATGGCTACACCTTC
CASRSGGGDYGYTF
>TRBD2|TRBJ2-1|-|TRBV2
TGTGCCAGCAGTGATAGCGGGGCGGTTCATGAGCAGTTCTTC
CASSDSGAVHEQFF
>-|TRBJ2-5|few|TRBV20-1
TGCAGTGCTAGACGATCCGGGACCCAGTACTTC
CSARRSGTQYF
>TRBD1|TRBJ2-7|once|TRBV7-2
TGTGCCAGCAGCCTCCGGACAGGGTTTGAAGAGCAGTACTTC
CASSLRTGFEEQYF
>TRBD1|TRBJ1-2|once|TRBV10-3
TGTGCCATCAGTGATTTTAAAGGGGGACAGGGGGCTTATGGCTACACCTTC
CAISDFKGGQGAYGYTF
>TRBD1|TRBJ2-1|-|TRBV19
TGTGCCAGTAGTATGGCCGGGACAGGGTGGAGCAATGAGCAGTTCTTC
CASSMAGTGWSNEQFF
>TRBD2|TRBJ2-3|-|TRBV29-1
TGCAGCGTCCAGTCTAGCGGGGGGGCGAAAGATACGCAGTATTTT
CSVQSSGGAKDTQYF
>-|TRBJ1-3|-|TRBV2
TGTGCCAGCAGTGATTCGGGGTTATCCGGAGACACCATATATTTT
CASSDSGLSGDTIYF
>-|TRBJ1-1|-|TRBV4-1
TGCGCCAGCAGCCCCTCTCGGAGCCAGGGCCCTAGGGAAGCTTTCTTT
CASSPSRSQGPREAFF
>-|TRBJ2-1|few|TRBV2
TGTGCCAGCAGTGAGTTACAGGGATACAATGAGCAGTTCTTC
CASSELQGYNEQFF
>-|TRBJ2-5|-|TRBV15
TGTGCCACCAGCGGGCCCGGGACAGAGAGGGGGGTCCAGTACTTC
CATSGPGTERGVQYF
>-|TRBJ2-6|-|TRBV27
TGTGCCAGCAGTTTTAGAGGTTCTGGGGCCAACGTCCTGACTTTC
CASSFRGSGANVLTF
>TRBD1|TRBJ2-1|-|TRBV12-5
TGTGCTAGTGGACCGGGACAGGGGAGCTACAATGAGCAGTTCTTC
CASGPGQGSYNEQFF
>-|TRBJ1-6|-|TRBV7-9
TGTGCCAGCAGCTTATTGGAGGGGAATTCACCCCTCCACTTT
CASSLLEGNSPLHF
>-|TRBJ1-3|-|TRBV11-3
TGTGCCAGCAGCACTACGGGTTTCTCTGGAAACACCATATATTTT
CASSTTGFSGNTIYF
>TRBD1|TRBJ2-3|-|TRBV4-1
TGCGCCAGCAAAAGACAGGGAGGCACAGATACGCAGTATTTT
CASKRQGGTDTQYF
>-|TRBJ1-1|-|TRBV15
TGTGCCACCAGCAGGGACCAGGGGTTGAACACTGAAGCTTTCTTT
CATSRDQGLNTEAFF